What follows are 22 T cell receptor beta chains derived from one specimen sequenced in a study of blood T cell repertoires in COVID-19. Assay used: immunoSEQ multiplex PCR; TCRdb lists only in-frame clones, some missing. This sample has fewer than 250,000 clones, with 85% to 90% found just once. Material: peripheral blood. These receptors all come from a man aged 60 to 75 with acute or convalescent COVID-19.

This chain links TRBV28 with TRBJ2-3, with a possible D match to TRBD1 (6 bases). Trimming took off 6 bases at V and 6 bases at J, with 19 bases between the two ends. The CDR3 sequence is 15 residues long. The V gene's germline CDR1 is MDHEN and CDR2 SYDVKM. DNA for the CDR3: TGTGCCAGCAGCTCCCCCCCCACAGGGCGCGATACGCAGTATTTT. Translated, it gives CASSSPPTGRDTQYF.

As DNA, the CDR3 is TGTGCCAGCTCACCACCCAAGGGGGCCAACTCTGGGGCCAACGTCCTGACTTTC. Protein: CASSPPKGANSGANVLTF. The V and J genes are TRBV18 and TRBJ2-6, with 7 bases lining up with TRBD1. The CDR3 runs 18 residues. J gave up 0 bases and V 0 bases, and 5 bases lay outside the gene matches. Per the germline V gene, CDR1 is KGHSH and CDR2 is LQKENI. The full variable domain, rest sourced from reference TRBV18 and TRBJ2-6, is NAGVMQNPRHLVRRRGQEARLRCSPMKGHSHVYWYRQLPEEGLKFMVYLQKENIIDESGMPKERFSAEFPKEGPSILRIQQVVRGDSAAYFCASSPPKGANSGANVLTFGAGSRLTVL.

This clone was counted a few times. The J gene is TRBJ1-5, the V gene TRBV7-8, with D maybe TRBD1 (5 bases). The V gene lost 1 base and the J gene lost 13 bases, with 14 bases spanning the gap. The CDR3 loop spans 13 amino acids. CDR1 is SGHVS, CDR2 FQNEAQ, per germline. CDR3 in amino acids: CASSLVGWGGQHF. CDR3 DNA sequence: TGTGCCAGCAGCTTAGTCGGCTGGGGGGGACAGCATTTT.

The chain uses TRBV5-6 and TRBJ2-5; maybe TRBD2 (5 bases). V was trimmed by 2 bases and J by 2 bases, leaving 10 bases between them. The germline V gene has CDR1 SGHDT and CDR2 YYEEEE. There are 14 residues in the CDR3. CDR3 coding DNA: TGTGCCAGCAGCTTATCAACTAGACAAGAGACCCAGTACTTC. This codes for CASSLSTRQETQYF.

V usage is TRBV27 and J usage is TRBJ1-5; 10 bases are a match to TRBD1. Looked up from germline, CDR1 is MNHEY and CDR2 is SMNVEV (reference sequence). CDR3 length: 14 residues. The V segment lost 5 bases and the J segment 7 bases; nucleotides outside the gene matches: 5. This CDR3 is CASSVGQGSQPQHF. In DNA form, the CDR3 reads TGTGCCAGCAGTGTGGGACAGGGGTCCCAGCCCCAGCATTTT.

The CDR3 DNA reads TGTGCCAGCAGCGCACACACAGATACGCAGTATTTT. This encodes CASSAHTDTQYF. The rearrangement links TRBV9 to TRBJ2-3; the D is unclear. Germline lookup yields CDR1 SGDLS and CDR2 YYNGEE. The CDR3 is 12 residues long. V was shortened by 3 bases and J by 2 bases, with 4 bases between the two germline ends.

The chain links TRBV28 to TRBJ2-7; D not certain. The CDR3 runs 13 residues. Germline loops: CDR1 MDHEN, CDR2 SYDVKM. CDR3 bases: TGTGCAACCTACCAAAGCCCTCGGGACGAGCAGTACTTC. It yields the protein CATYQSPRDEQYF. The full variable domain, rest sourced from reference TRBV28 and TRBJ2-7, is DVKVTQSSRYLVKRTGEKVFLECVQDMDHENMFWYRQDPGLGLRLIYFSYDVKMKEKGDIPEGYSVSREKKERFSLILESASTNQTSMYLCATYQSPRDEQYFGPGTRLTVT.

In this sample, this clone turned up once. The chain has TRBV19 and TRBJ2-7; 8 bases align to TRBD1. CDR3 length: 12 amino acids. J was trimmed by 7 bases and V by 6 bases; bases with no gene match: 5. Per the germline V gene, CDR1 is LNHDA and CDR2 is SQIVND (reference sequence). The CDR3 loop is CASRLTGGEQYF. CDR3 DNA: TGTGCCAGTAGGCTCACAGGGGGGGAGCAGTACTTC.

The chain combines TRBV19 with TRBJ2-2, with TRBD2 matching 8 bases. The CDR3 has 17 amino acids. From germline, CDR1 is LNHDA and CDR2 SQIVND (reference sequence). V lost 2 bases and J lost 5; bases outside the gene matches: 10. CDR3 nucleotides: TGTGCCAGTAGTATACCAGCGGGGGCCCGAGGGACCGGGGAGCTGTTTTTT. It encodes CASSIPAGARGTGELFF.

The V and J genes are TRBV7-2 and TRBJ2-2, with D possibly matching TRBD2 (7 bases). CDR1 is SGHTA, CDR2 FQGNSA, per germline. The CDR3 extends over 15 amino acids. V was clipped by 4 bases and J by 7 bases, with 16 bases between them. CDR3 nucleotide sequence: TGTGCCAGCAGCTCGACGGGGGGCGGAGGCGGGGAGCTGTTTTTT. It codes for CASSSTGGGGGELFF.

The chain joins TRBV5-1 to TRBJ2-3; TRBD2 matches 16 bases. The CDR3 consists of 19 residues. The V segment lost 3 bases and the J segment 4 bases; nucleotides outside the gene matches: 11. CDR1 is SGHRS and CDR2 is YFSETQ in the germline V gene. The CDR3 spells CASSSSYGTSGGASDTQYF. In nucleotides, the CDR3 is TGCGCCAGCAGCTCGAGTTACGGGACTAGCGGGGGGGCCTCAGATACGCAGTATTTT.

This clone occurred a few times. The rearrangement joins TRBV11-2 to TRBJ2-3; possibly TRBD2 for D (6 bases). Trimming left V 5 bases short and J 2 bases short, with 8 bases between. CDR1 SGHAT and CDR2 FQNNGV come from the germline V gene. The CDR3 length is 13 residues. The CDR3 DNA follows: TGTGCCAGCAGCCGGACTAACACAGATACGCAGTATTTT. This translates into CASSRTNTDTQYF. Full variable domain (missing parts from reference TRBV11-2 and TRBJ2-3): EAGVAQSPRYKIIEKRQSVAFWCNPISGHATLYWYQQILGQGPKLLIQFQNNGVVDDSQLPKDRFSAERLKGVDSTLKIQPAKLEDSAVYLCASSRTNTDTQYFGPGTRLTVL.

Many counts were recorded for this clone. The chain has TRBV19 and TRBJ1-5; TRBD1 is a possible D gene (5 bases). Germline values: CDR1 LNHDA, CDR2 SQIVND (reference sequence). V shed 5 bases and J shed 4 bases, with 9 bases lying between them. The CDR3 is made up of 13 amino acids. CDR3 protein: CASSWAGNQPQHF. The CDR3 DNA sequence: TGTGCCAGTAGTTGGGCAGGGAATCAGCCCCAGCATTTT.

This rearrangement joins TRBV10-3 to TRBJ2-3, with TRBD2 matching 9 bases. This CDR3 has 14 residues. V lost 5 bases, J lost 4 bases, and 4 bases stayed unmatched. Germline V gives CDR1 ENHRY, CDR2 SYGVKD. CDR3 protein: CAISPRGGADTQYF. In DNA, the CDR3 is TGTGCCATCAGTCCGCGGGGGGGCGCAGATACGCAGTATTTT.

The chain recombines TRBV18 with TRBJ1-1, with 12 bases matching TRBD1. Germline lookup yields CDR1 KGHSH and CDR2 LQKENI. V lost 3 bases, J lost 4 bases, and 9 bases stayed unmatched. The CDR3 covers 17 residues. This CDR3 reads CASSPRRDRGPTTEAFF. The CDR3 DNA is TGTGCCAGCTCACCCCGACGGGACAGGGGGCCAACCACTGAAGCTTTCTTT.

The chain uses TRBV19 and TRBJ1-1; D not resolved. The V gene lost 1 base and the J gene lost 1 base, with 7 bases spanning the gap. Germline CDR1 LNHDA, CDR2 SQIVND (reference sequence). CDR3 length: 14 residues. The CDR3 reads CASSIGQRNTEAFF. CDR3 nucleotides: TGTGCCAGTAGTATAGGTCAGCGGAACACTGAAGCTTTCTTT.

DNA of the CDR3: TGTGCCAGCAGCTTGGGCGGCGCAGCGGGGGGGCAAGAGACCCAGTACTTC. Its protein is CASSLGGAAGGQETQYF. The chain has TRBV5-4 and TRBJ2-5, with 10 bases lining up with TRBD2. After removal of 0 bases from V and 2 bases from J, the junction contained 7 bases not matched to a gene. The CDR3 contains 17 residues. Germline-derived CDR1 and CDR2 are SGHNT and YYREEE (reference sequence).

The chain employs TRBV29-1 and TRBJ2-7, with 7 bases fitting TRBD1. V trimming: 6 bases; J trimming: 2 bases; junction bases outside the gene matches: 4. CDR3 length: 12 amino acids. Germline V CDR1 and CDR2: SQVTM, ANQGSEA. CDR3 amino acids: CSVVTGTYEQYF. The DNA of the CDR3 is TGCAGCGTCGTGACAGGGACCTACGAGCAGTACTTC.

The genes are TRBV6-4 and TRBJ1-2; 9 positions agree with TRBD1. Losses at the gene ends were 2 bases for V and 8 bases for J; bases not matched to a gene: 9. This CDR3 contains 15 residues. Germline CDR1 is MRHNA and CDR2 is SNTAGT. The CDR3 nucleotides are TGTGCCAGCAGTGACCCTGGGGACAGGGCGAAGGGCTACACCTTC. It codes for CASSDPGDRAKGYTF.

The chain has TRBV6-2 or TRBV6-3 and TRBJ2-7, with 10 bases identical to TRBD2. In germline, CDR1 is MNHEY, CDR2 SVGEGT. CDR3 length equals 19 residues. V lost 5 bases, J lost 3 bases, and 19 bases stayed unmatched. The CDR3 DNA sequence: TGTGCCAGCAGTGACCGAGCGGGGGGGCGGGTTAATTTTTTCTACGAGCAGTACTTC. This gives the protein CASSDRAGGRVNFFYEQYF.

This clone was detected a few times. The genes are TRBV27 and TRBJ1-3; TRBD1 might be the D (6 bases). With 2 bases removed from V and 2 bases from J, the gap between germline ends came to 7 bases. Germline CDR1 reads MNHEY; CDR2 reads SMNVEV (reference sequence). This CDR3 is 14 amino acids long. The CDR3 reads CASSLGGTGNTIYF. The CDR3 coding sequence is TGTGCCAGCAGTTTAGGGGGCACTGGAAACACCATATATTTT.

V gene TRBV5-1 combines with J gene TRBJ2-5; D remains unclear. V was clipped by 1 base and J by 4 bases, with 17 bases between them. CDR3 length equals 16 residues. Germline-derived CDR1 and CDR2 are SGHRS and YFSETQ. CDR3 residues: CASSLTSTETGETQYF. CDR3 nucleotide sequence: TGCGCCAGCAGCTTGACCTCTACCGAAACGGGAGAGACCCAGTACTTC.